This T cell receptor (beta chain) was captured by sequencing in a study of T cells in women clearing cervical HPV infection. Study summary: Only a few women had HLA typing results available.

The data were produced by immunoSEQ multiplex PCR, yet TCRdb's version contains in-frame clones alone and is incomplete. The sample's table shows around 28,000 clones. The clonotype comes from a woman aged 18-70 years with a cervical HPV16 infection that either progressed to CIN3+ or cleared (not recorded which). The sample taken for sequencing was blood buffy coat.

CDR3 bases read: TGTGCCAGTAGTATAGCCTCCGTCTATGGT. Amino acids: CASSIASVYG. The full CDR3 protein reads CASSIASVYGQYF. This chain links TRBV19 with TRBJ2-4; D is uncertain. Read sequence stops 3 residues before the CDR3 end, and the germline J gene provides the missing end. The CDR3 spans 13 residues. From germline, CDR1 is LNHDA and CDR2 SQIVND (reference sequence).